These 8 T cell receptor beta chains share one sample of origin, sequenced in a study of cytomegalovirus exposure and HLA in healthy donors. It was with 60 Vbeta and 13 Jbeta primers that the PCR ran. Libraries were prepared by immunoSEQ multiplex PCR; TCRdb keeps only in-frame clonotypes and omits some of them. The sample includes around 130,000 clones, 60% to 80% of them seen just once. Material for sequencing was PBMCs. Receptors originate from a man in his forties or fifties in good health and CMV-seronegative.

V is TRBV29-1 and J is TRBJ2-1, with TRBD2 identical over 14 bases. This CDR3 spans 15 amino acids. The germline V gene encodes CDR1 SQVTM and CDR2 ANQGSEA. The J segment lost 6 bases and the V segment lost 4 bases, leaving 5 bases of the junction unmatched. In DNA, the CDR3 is TGCAGCGTTGGGGGACTAGCGGGAGAATCCAATGAGCAGTTCTTC. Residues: CSVGGLAGESNEQFF.

The CDR3 DNA reads TGTGCCAGCAGCCGCCCCGGGACTAGTTTAGACTACGAGCAGTACTTC. Encoded protein: CASSRPGTSLDYEQYF. The chain carries TRBV2 and TRBJ2-7, with 8 bases identical to TRBD2. This CDR3 is built from 16 residues. Germline V gene data show CDR1 as SNHLY and CDR2 as FYNNEI. The V segment lost 6 bases and the J segment 3 bases; nucleotides outside the gene matches: 13.

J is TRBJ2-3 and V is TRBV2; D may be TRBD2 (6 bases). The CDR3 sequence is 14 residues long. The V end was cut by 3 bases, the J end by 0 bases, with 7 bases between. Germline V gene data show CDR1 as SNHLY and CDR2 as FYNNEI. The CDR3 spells CASSESGSTDTQYF. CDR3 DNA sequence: TGTGCCAGCAGTGAGAGCGGGAGCACAGATACGCAGTATTTT.

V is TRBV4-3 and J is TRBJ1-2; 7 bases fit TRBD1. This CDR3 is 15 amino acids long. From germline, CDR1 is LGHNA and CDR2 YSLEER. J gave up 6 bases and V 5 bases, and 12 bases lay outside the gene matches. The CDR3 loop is CASSTQTGVVDGYTF. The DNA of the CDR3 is TGCGCCAGCAGCACTCAAACAGGGGTAGTCGATGGCTACACCTTC.

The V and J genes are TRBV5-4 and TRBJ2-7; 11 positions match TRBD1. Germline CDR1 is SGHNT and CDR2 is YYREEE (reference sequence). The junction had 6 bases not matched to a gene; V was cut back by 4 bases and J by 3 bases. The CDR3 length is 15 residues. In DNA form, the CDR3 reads TGTGCCAGCAGCCGGGGACAGGGGGTACTCTACGAGCAGTACTTC. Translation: CASSRGQGVLYEQYF.

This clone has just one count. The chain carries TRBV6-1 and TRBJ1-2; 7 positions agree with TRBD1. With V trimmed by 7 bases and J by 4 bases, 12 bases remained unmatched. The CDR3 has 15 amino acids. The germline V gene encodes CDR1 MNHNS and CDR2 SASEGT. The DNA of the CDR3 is TGTGCCAGCATCCTGAATGGGGGACAGACCTATGGCTACACCTTC. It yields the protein CASILNGGQTYGYTF.

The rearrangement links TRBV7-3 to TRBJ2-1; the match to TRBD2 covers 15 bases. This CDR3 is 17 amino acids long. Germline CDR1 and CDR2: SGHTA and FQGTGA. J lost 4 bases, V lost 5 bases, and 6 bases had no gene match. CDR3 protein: CASSPLGTSGRYNEQFF. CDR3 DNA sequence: TGTGCCAGCAGCCCCTTGGGGACTAGCGGGAGGTACAATGAGCAGTTCTTC.

In nucleotides, the CDR3 is TGTGCCAGTAGTATTGTACTAAGTTCCGGGGAGCTGTTTTTT. Encoded protein: CASSIVLSSGELFF. The chain employs TRBV19 and TRBJ2-2; the D is unclear. V was clipped by 3 bases and J by 6 bases, with 11 bases between them. Germline lookup yields CDR1 LNHDA and CDR2 SQIVND (reference sequence). This CDR3 has 14 amino acids.